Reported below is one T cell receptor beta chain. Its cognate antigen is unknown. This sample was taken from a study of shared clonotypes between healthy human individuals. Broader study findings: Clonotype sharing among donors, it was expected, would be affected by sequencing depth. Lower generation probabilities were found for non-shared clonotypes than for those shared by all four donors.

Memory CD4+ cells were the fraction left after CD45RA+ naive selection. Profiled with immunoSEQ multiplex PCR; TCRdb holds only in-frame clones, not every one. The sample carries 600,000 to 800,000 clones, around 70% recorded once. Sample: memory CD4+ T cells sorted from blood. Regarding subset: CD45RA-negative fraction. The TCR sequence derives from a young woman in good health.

The CDR3 region is CASSSGTVQETQYF. CDR3 DNA sequence: TGTGCCAGCAGCTCAGGGACGGTCCAAGAGACCCAGTACTTC. The chain uses TRBV7-3 and TRBJ2-5, with D perhaps given as TRBD1 or TRBD2 (5 bases each). In germline, CDR1 is SGHTA, CDR2 FQGTGA. This CDR3 is built from 14 residues. The V end lost 4 bases, the J end lost 1 base, and 10 bases lay between the germline ends.